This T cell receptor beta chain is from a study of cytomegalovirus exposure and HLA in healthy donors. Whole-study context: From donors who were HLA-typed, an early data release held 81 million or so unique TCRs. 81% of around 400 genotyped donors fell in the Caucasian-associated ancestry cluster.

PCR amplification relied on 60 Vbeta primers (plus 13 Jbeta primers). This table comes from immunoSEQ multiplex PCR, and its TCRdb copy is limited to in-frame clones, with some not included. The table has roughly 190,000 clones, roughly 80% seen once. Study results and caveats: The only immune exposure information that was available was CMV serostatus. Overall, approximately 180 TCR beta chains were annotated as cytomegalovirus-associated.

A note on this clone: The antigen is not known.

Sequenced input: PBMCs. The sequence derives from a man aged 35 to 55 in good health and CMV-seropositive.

The CDR3 protein is CSAGQQNTEAFF. As DNA, the CDR3 is TGCAGCGCTGGACAGCAGAACACTGAAGCTTTCTTT. The rearrangement joins TRBV29-1 to TRBJ1-1, with D maybe TRBD1 (6 bases). V lost 7 bases and J 1 base, leaving 10 bases between the germline ends. CDR1 and CDR2 from the germline V gene are SQVTM and ANQGSEA. The CDR3 is 12 amino acids.